These 25 T cell receptor beta chains originate from one sample sequenced in a study of T-cell memory formation after mild COVID-19. In TCRdb, the 5' RACE reads were re-called with MiXCR into one record per CDR3 protein. The repertoire holds over 250,000 distinct CDR3 sequences, with approximately 15% as singletons. The sample taken for sequencing was PBMCs or a T cell subset sorted from them (not recorded which). These TCRs come from a man aged 18 to 30 who had mild COVID-19 (a few samples of this study predate the infection). Cell type and time point are not known.

This clonotype was detected a few times. The V call is TRBV7-2, the J call TRBJ1-1; perhaps TRBD1 as D (6 bases). V was pared by 11 bases and J by 1 base, with 11 bases between. The CDR3 covers 12 residues. The germline CDR1 and CDR2 sequences are SGHTA and FQGNSA. The CDR3 sequence: CAVRGANTEAFF. In DNA, the CDR3 is TGTGCCGTGAGGGGGGCGAACACTGAAGCTTTCTTT.

This clonotype has just a few counts. The CDR3 loop reads CASSLEAGSSYNEQFF. The CDR3 DNA sequence: TGTGCCAGCAGCTTAGAAGCGGGGAGCTCCTACAATGAGCAGTTCTTC. V usage is TRBV7-2 and J usage is TRBJ2-1, with 7 bases matching TRBD2. Germline lookup yields CDR1 SGHTA and CDR2 FQGNSA. V lost 1 base, J lost 0 bases, and 3 bases stayed unmatched. The CDR3 totals 16 residues.

The chain links TRBV2 to TRBJ1-3; the D is unclear. The CDR3 is made up of 15 amino acids. CDR1 is SNHLY, CDR2 FYNNEI, per germline. Trimming cost V 3 bases and J 0 bases, with 9 bases left between them. CDR3 residues: CASSDDGVSGNTIYF. In DNA form, the CDR3 reads TGTGCCAGCAGTGACGATGGGGTCTCTGGAAACACCATATATTTT.

The V and J genes are TRBV19 and TRBJ2-5; D uncertain. V lost 7 bases, J lost 1 base, and 7 bases lay in between. There are 12 residues in the CDR3. Germline CDR1 reads LNHDA; CDR2 reads SQIVND (reference sequence). The CDR3 nucleotides read TGTGCCAGTAACATGGGCCAAGAGACCCAGTACTTC. The encoded protein is CASNMGQETQYF.

This clonotype was recorded at least ten times. This chain joins TRBV4-3 and TRBJ1-6; 9 bases align to TRBD1. The CDR3 runs to 15 residues. Germline V gene lookup returns CDR1 LGHNA and CDR2 YSLEER. J lost 7 bases, V lost 3 bases, and 4 bases had no gene match. CDR3 region: CASSHYGQGNSPLHF. The DNA of the CDR3 is TGCGCCAGCAGCCATTACGGACAGGGGAATTCACCCCTCCACTTT.

The J gene is TRBJ1-5, the V gene TRBV6-2 or TRBV6-3, with TRBD1 identical over 7 bases. The trim removed 2 bases at V and 6 bases at J, leaving 4 bases unmatched. In germline, CDR1 is MNHEY, CDR2 SVGEGT. The length of the CDR3 is 14 residues. The CDR3, as DNA: TGTGCCAGCAGTTACAGGGACAGCCTTCAGCCCCAGCATTTT. Translating it yields CASSYRDSLQPQHF.

The rearrangement links TRBV7-6 to TRBJ2-7, with D hard to call. The germline V gene has CDR1 SGHVS and CDR2 FNYEAQ. The CDR3 is 14 amino acids. V was cut by 1 base and J by 0 bases, with 7 bases left in between. The CDR3 reads CASSLDWVSYEQYF. CDR3 in DNA: TGTGCCAGCAGCTTAGATTGGGTCTCCTACGAGCAGTACTTC.

This clonotype was seen a few times. The gene calls are TRBV7-9 and TRBJ1-2; no clear D gene. This CDR3 spans 14 amino acids. Germline V gene sequence: CDR1 SEHNR, CDR2 FQNEAQ (reference sequence). V lost 7 bases, J lost 3 bases, and 15 bases lay in between. The DNA of the CDR3 is TGTGCCAGCACCGGAGGCGCGGAAGACTATGGCTACACCTTC. Its translation is CASTGGAEDYGYTF.

The J gene is TRBJ2-7, the V gene TRBV6-2 or TRBV6-3, with D perhaps TRBD2 (5 bases). Germline CDR1 MNHEY, CDR2 SVGEGT. The V end lost 2 bases, the J end lost 12 bases, and 14 bases lay between the germline ends. There are 12 residues in the CDR3. The CDR3 nucleotides are TGTGCCAGCAGTTACGATGCGGGCCGGGCGTACTTC. It codes for CASSYDAGRAYF.

The rearrangement links TRBV4-3 to TRBJ2-3; TRBD1 agrees at 11 bases. Germline CDR1 LGHNA, CDR2 YSLEER. There are 18 residues in the CDR3. After removal of 1 base from V and 2 bases from J, the junction contained 8 bases not matched to a gene. The CDR3 sequence: CASSQGTGGSLNTDTQYF. Written as DNA, the CDR3 is TGCGCCAGCAGCCAAGGGACAGGGGGCAGTTTGAACACAGATACGCAGTATTTT.

The rearrangement uses TRBV4-2 and TRBJ2-3, with 7 nucleotides matching TRBD1. Per germline, CDR1 LGHNA and CDR2 YNFKEQ. The CDR3 is 16 amino acids. V lost 1 base, J lost 2 bases, and 6 bases stayed unmatched. The CDR3 spells CASSQVGTAYTDTQYF. The CDR3 nucleotides are TGTGCCAGCAGCCAAGTGGGGACAGCCTACACAGATACGCAGTATTTT.

This clonotype has ten or more counts. The rearrangement links TRBV7-2 to TRBJ1-6; no firm D call. Trimming pared 0 bases from V and 7 bases from J, leaving 4 bases between. CDR1 and CDR2 (germline): SGHTA, FQGNSA. The length of the CDR3 is 13 residues. The CDR3 nucleotides are TGTGCCAGCAGCTTAGCGCAGAATTCACCCCTCCACTTT. Its translation: CASSLAQNSPLHF.

This clonotype was seen more than once but under ten times. This chain links TRBV7-8 with TRBJ2-7, with D unclear. The CDR3 runs to 14 residues. CDR1 is SGHVS, CDR2 FQNEAQ, per germline. V was trimmed by 3 bases and J by 2 bases, leaving 11 bases between them. The CDR3 nucleotides read TGTGCCAGCAGCTTGACCGCGGCCGCCTACGAGCAGTACGTC. It yields the protein CASSLTAAAYEQYV.

This clonotype was observed a handful of times. The rearrangement links TRBV27 to TRBJ1-4, with D possibly matching TRBD1 (6 bases). Trimming removed 4 bases at V and 6 bases at J, with 12 bases between. The CDR3 consists of 14 residues. Germline-derived CDR1 and CDR2 are MNHEY and SMNVEV (reference sequence). The CDR3 region is CASSSPGAYEKLFF. The CDR3 DNA reads as TGTGCCAGCAGTTCCCCGGGGGCGTATGAAAAACTGTTTTTT. The whole variable domain, remainder taken from reference TRBV27 and TRBJ1-4, is EAQVTQNPRYLITVTGKKLTVTCSQNMNHEYMSWYRQDPGLGLRQIYYSMNVEVTDKGDVPEGYKVSRKEKRNFPLILESPSPNQTSLYFCASSSPGAYEKLFFGSGTQLSVL.

The CDR3 nucleotides read TGTGCCAGCACGCGGGGCGACCTCTACGAGCAGTACTTC. Encoded protein: CASTRGDLYEQYF. V is TRBV6-2 or TRBV6-3 and J is TRBJ2-7, with D maybe TRBD2 (6 bases). The V and J ends lost 7 bases and 3 bases respectively, with 13 bases between them. Per germline, CDR1 MNHEY and CDR2 SVGEGT. The CDR3 runs to 13 residues.

The rearrangement joins TRBV6-5 to TRBJ1-3, with a possible D match to TRBD1 (5 bases). The CDR3 is 11 residues long. V gave up 6 bases and J gave up 14 bases, with 14 bases separating them. From germline, CDR1 is MNHEY and CDR2 SVGAGI. Here the CDR3 reads CASSMGTELYF. CDR3 nucleotide sequence: TGTGCCAGCAGCATGGGGACCGAGCTATATTTT.

The chain is built from TRBV25-1 and TRBJ1-3; D is perhaps TRBD1 (6 bases). The CDR3 sequence is 15 residues long. Germline loops: CDR1 MGHDK, CDR2 SYGVNS. Trimming left V 6 bases short and J 4 bases short, with 16 bases between. Here the CDR3 DNA reads TGTGCCAGCAGAGGACAGATGATTTCCGGAAACACCATATATTTT. Encoded protein: CASRGQMISGNTIYF.

In this sample, this clonotype turned up a few times. V is TRBV9 and J is TRBJ2-1; 12 bases fit TRBD1. With V trimmed by 3 bases and J by 8 bases, 9 bases remained unmatched. Germline values: CDR1 SGDLS, CDR2 YYNGEE. The CDR3 has 16 amino acids. This chain's CDR3 is CASSERLGQGADEQFF. The CDR3 DNA is TGTGCCAGCAGCGAGAGGTTGGGACAGGGGGCCGATGAGCAGTTCTTC. The variable domain in full, with the rest retrieved from reference TRBV9 and TRBJ2-1, is DSGVTQTPKHLITATGQRVTLRCSPRSGDLSVYWYQQSLDQGLQFLIQYYNGEERAKGNILERFSAQQFPDLHSELNLSSLELGDSALYFCASSERLGQGADEQFFGPGTRLTVL.

A few counts support this clonotype. The rearrangement uses TRBV5-1 and TRBJ1-1; maybe TRBD1 (5 bases). Germline loops: CDR1 SGHRS, CDR2 YFSETQ. CDR3 length: 14 amino acids. V was shortened by 0 bases and J by 5 bases, with 11 bases between the two germline ends. As DNA, the CDR3 is TGCGCCAGCAGCTTGGACAGTCGGGGGACTGAAGCTTTCTTT. This encodes CASSLDSRGTEAFF.

This clonotype appeared many times. V gene TRBV5-1 combines with J gene TRBJ2-7, with D possibly matching TRBD2 (6 bases). The CDR3 spans 14 residues. The V gene's germline CDR1 is SGHRS and CDR2 YFSETQ. Trimming took 5 bases from V and 1 from J, leaving 13 bases between them. The CDR3 nucleotides are TGCGCCAGCAGATTAACCGGGACTTCCTACGAGCAGTACTTC. Amino acids: CASRLTGTSYEQYF.

This clonotype came up a few times. The V and J genes are TRBV5-1 and TRBJ2-3, with no clear D. The length of the CDR3 is 14 residues. Trimming pared 5 bases from V and 1 base from J, leaving 11 bases between. Germline values: CDR1 SGHRS, CDR2 YFSETQ. CDR3 amino acids: CASRLPGGTDTQYF. CDR3 in DNA: TGCGCCAGCAGATTACCCGGTGGCACAGATACGCAGTATTTT.

The chain links TRBV12-3 or TRBV12-4 to TRBJ1-5, with 9 positions matching TRBD1. The J segment lost 4 bases and the V segment lost 6 bases, leaving 4 bases of the junction unmatched. CDR3 length equals 14 residues. CDR3 sequence (DNA): TGTGCCAGCAGCGGGACAGGGTTTAATCAGCCCCAGCATTTT. Translating it yields CASSGTGFNQPQHF.

The chain couples TRBV4-3 to TRBJ1-4; D is ambiguous. This CDR3 is built from 16 residues. CDR1 is LGHNA and CDR2 is YSLEER in the germline V gene. V lost 4 bases, J lost 2 bases, and 14 bases lay in between. CDR3 DNA: TGCGCCAGCAGCCTCGGACTATCGGGGACTAATGAAAAACTGTTTTTT. It codes for CASSLGLSGTNEKLFF.

This chain links TRBV7-2 with TRBJ2-3; the match to TRBD2 covers 8 bases. The CDR3 extends over 17 amino acids. CDR1 is SGHTA and CDR2 is FQGNSA in the germline V gene. The V gene end was trimmed by 7 bases and the J gene end by 6 bases; junction bases not matched to a gene: 18. The CDR3 coding sequence is TGTGCCAGCATCCCCGGTGGGCGGGGGGCCGCGGGGGATACGCAGTATTTT. Encoded protein: CASIPGGRGAAGDTQYF.

The V gene is TRBV15, the J gene TRBJ1-1; unclear D gene. Germline-derived CDR1 and CDR2 are LNHNV and YYDKDF (reference sequence). Trimming took 0 bases from V and 0 from J, leaving 11 bases between them. This CDR3 has 16 amino acids. CDR3 nucleotide sequence: TGTGCCACCAGCAGAGATGCTCGGGCCTTGAACACTGAAGCTTTCTTT. It translates to CATSRDARALNTEAFF. Filled out from reference TRBV15 and TRBJ1-1, the complete variable domain reads DAMVIQNPRYQVTQFGKPVTLSCSQTLNHNVMYWYQQKSSQAPKLLFHYYDKDFNNEADTPDNFQSRRPNTSFCFLDIRSPGLGDTAMYLCATSRDARALNTEAFFGQGTRLTVV.